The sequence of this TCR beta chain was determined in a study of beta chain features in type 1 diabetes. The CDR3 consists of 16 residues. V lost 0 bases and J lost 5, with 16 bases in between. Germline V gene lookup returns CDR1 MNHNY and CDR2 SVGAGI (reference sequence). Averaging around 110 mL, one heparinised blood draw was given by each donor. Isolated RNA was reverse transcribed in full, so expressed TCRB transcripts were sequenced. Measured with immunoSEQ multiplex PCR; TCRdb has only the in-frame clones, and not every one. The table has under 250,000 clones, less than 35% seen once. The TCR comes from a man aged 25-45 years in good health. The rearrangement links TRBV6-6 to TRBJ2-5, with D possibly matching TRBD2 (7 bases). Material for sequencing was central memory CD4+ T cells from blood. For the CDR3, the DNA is TGTGCCAGCAGTTACTCGTTAACAGGGAGGGTGGAGACCCAGTACTTC. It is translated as CASSYSLTGRVETQYF.